A single sample is the source of the 8 T cell receptor beta chains below, sequenced in a study of blood T cell repertoires in COVID-19. Clones were sequenced by immunoSEQ multiplex PCR, and TCRdb holds only the in-frame ones, with some missing. The sample contains some 50,000 clones, 75% to 90% of which appear only once. The specimen was peripheral blood. The receptor set was obtained from an elderly man with acute or convalescent COVID-19.

The rearrangement joins TRBV5-4 to TRBJ1-1, with D possibly being TRBD1 (6 bases). Per the germline V gene, CDR1 is SGHNT and CDR2 is YYREEE (reference sequence). Trimming cost V 3 bases and J 1 base, with 10 bases left between them. There are 14 residues in the CDR3. The CDR3 nucleotides read TGTGCCAGCAGCTGGACAGCCAAGAACACTGAAGCTTTCTTT. Its translation: CASSWTAKNTEAFF.

This chain connects TRBV5-5 to TRBJ1-4; tentatively, D is TRBD1 (5 bases). The length of the CDR3 is 17 residues. The V end was cut by 6 bases, the J end by 0 bases, with 18 bases between. The V gene's germline CDR1 is SGHKS and CDR2 YYEKEE (reference sequence). The CDR3: CASTLGLTGATNEKLFF. The CDR3 bases are TGTGCCAGCACCCTCGGCCTCACAGGAGCAACTAATGAAAAACTGTTTTTT.

The V gene is TRBV6-6, the J gene TRBJ1-4; tentatively, D is TRBD1 (5 bases). Germline V lookup: CDR1 MNHNY, CDR2 SVGAGI (reference sequence). Trimming removed 8 bases from V and 4 bases from J, with 8 bases in between. This CDR3 is built from 12 residues. The CDR3 bases are TGTGCCAGCGGGGGAGGTAATGAAAAACTGTTTTTT. It specifies CASGGGNEKLFF.

The chain links TRBV6-5 to TRBJ1-1; D is undetermined. Germline CDR1 and CDR2: MNHEY and SVGAGI. Trimming removed 0 bases at V and 0 bases at J, with 5 bases between. The CDR3 runs to 14 residues. CDR3 in DNA: TGTGCCAGCAGTTACTCGCGGGTGAACACTGAAGCTTTCTTT. As protein: CASSYSRVNTEAFF.

V usage is TRBV6-6 and J usage is TRBJ1-2; no definite D call. CDR1 MNHNY and CDR2 SVGAGI come from the germline V gene (reference sequence). This CDR3 has 14 amino acids. Trimming took 2 bases from V and 8 from J, leaving 15 bases between them. CDR3 in amino acids: CASSYRLEADGYTF. In DNA, the CDR3 is TGTGCCAGCAGTTACAGGTTGGAGGCCGACGGCTACACCTTC.

V is TRBV4-3 and J is TRBJ1-2; D might be TRBD1 (5 bases). Germline CDR1 LGHNA, CDR2 YSLEER. The CDR3 extends over 15 amino acids. Between the trimmed V and J ends, which lost 0 bases and 4 bases, there was a span of 12 bases. CDR3 loop: CASSQDRDRAYGYTF. CDR3 in DNA: TGCGCCAGCAGCCAAGATCGAGACAGAGCCTATGGCTACACCTTC.

J is TRBJ2-2 and V is TRBV27; D not certain. The CDR3 runs to 12 residues. Trimming removed 6 bases from V and 5 bases from J, with 7 bases in between. Germline assignment: CDR1 MNHEY and CDR2 SMNVEV (reference sequence). The CDR3 region is CASSPLTGELFF. CDR3 DNA sequence: TGTGCCAGCAGCCCTTTGACCGGGGAGCTGTTTTTT.

This clone has a handful of counts. This chain joins TRBV5-6 and TRBJ2-3; 7 positions agree with TRBD1. The CDR3 spans 15 residues. The germline gives CDR1 SGHDT, CDR2 YYEEEE. V dropped 4 bases and J dropped 1; count of bases not matched to a gene: 6. The CDR3 DNA follows: TGTGCCAGCAGCCCAGGACAGGACGGCACAGATACGCAGTATTTT. This translates into CASSPGQDGTDTQYF.